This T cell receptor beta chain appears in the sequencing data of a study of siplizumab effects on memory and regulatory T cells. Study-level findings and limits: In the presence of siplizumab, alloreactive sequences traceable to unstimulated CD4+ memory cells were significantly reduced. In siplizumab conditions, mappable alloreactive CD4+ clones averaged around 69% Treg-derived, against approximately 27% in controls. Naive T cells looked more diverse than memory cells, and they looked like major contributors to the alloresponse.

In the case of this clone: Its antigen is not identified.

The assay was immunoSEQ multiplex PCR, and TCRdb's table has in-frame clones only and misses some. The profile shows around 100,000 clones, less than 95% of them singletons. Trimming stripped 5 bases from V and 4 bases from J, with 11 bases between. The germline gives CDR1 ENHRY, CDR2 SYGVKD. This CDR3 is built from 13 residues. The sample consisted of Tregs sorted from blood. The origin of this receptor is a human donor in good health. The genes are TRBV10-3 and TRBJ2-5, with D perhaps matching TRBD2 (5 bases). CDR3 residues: CAISFGVGETQYF. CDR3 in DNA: TGTGCCATCAGTTTCGGGGTCGGAGAGACCCAGTACTTC.